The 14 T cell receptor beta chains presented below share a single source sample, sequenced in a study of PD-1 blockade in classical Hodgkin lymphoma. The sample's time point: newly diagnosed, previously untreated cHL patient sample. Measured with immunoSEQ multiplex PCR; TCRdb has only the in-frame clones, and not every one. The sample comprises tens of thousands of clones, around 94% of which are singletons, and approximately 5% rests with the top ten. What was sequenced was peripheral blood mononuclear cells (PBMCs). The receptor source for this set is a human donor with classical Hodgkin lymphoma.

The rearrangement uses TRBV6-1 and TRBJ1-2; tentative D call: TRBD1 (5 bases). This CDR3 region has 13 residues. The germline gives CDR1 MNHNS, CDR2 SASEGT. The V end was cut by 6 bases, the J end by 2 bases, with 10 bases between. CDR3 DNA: TGTGCCAGCAGCCGTGCAGGGAACTATGGCTACACCTTC. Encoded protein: CASSRAGNYGYTF.

For the CDR3, the DNA is TGTGCCAGCAGCCGCTGGGGAGCAATGAACACTGAAGCTTTCTTT. This translates into CASSRWGAMNTEAFF. This sequence joins TRBV7-2 and TRBJ1-1, with D hard to call. There are 15 residues in the CDR3. V dropped 5 bases and J dropped 0 bases, with 13 bases sitting between them. Germline V gene data show CDR1 as SGHTA and CDR2 as FQGNSA.

This CDR3 reads CASSLSSGLTDTQYF. In DNA, the CDR3 is TGTGCCAGCAGCTTATCTAGCGGTCTCACAGATACGCAGTATTTT. The chain employs TRBV7-9 and TRBJ2-3; 7 bases agree with TRBD2. The CDR3 length is 15 residues. With V trimmed by 2 bases and J by 2 bases, 4 bases remained unmatched. Germline values: CDR1 SEHNR, CDR2 FQNEAQ (reference sequence). Combining the CDR3 with reference TRBV7-9 and TRBJ2-3 gives the whole variable domain DTGVSQNPRHKITKRGQNVTFRCDPISEHNRLYWYRQTLGQGPEFLTYFQNEAQLEKSRLLSDRFSAERPKGSFSTLEIQRTEQGDSAMYLCASSLSSGLTDTQYFGPGTRLTVL.

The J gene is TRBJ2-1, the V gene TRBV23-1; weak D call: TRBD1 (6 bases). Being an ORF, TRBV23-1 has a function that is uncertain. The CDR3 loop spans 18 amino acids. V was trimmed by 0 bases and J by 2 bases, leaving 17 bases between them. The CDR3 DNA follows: TGCGCCAGCAGTCAATCGGCGACAGGTCAGAATACCTACAATGAGCAGTTCTTC. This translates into CASSQSATGQNTYNEQFF.

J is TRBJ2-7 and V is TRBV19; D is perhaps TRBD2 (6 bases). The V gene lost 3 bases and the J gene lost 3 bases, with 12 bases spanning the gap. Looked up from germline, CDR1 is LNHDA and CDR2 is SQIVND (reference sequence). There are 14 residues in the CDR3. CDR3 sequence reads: CASSMVASDYEQYF. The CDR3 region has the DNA TGTGCCAGTAGTATGGTGGCTAGCGACTACGAGCAGTACTTC.

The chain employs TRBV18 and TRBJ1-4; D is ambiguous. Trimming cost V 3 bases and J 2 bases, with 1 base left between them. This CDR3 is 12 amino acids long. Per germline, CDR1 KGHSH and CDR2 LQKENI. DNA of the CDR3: TGTGCCAGCTCACCTACTAATGAAAAACTGTTTTTT. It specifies CASSPTNEKLFF. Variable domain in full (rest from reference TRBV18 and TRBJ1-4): NAGVMQNPRHLVRRRGQEARLRCSPMKGHSHVYWYRQLPEEGLKFMVYLQKENIIDESGMPKERFSAEFPKEGPSILRIQQVVRGDSAAYFCASSPTNEKLFFGSGTQLSVL.

The CDR3 nucleotides read TGTGCCAGCAGCTTAGATCGTGGTGGACTAGCGGGGCAGTTCTTC. It is translated as CASSLDRGGLAGQFF. The chain uses TRBV11-2 and TRBJ2-1; 11 bases are a match to TRBD2. The germline gives CDR1 SGHAT, CDR2 FQNNGV. The CDR3 runs 15 residues. The junction had 7 bases not matched to a gene; V was cut back by 0 bases and J by 12 bases.

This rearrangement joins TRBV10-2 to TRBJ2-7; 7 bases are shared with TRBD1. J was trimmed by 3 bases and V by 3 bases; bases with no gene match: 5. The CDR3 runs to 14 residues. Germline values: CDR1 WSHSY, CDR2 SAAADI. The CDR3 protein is CASSEGTALYEQYF. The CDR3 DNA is TGCGCCAGCAGTGAAGGGACAGCCCTCTACGAGCAGTACTTC.

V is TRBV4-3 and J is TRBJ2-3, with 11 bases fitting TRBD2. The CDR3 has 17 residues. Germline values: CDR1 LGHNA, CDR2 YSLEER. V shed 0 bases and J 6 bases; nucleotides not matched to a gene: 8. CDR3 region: CASSQDSLSGGADTQYF. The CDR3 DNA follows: TGCGCCAGCAGCCAAGATTCACTTAGCGGGGGGGCGGATACGCAGTATTTT.

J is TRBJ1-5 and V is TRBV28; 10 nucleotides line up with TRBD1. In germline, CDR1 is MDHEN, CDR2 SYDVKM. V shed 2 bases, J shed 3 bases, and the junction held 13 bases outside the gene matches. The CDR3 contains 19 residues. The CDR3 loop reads CASSLNWDRGQGYNQPQHF. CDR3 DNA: TGTGCCAGCAGTTTAAATTGGGACAGGGGTCAGGGATACAATCAGCCCCAGCATTTT. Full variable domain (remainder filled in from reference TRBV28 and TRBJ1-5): DVKVTQSSRYLVKRTGEKVFLECVQDMDHENMFWYRQDPGLGLRLIYFSYDVKMKEKGDIPEGYSVSREKKERFSLILESASTNQTSMYLCASSLNWDRGQGYNQPQHFGDGTRLSIL.

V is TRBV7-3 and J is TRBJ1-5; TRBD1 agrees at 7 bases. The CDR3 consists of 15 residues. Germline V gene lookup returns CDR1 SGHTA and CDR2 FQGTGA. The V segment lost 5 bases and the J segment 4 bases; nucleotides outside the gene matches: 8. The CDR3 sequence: CASSPPDRENQPQHF. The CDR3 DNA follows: TGTGCCAGCAGCCCCCCCGACAGGGAGAATCAGCCCCAGCATTTT.

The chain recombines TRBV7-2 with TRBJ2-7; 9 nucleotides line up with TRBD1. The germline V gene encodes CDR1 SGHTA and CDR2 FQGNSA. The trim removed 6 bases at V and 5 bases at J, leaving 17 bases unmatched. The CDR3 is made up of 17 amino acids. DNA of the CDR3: TGTGCCAGCAGTTATTTTCTCCGGGACAGGGAACAGGACGAGCAGTACTTC. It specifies CASSYFLRDREQDEQYF.

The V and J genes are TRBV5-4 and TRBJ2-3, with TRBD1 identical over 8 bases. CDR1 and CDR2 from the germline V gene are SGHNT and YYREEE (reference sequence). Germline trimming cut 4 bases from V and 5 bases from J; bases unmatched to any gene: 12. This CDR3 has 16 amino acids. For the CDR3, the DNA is TGTGCCAGCAGCCCTGGGAGGACAGGGTTGGGAGATACGCAGTATTTT. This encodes CASSPGRTGLGDTQYF. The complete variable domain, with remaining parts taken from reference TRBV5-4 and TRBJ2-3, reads ETGVTQSPTHLIKTRGQQVTLRCSSQSGHNTVSWYQQALGQGPQFIFQYYREEENGRGNFPPRFSGLQFPNYSSELNVNALELDDSALYLCASSPGRTGLGDTQYFGPGTRLTVL.

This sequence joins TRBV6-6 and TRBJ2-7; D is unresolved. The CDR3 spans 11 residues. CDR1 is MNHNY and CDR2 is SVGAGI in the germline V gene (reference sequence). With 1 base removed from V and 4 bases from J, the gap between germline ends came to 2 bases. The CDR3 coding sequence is TGTGCCAGCAGTTACTATTACGAGCAGTACTTC. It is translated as CASSYYYEQYF.